This TCR beta chain was recorded in a study of quantifying T cell responses using KT2 cells. Looking at the study overall: Reverse transcription used primers in the TCR alpha and beta constant regions.

Unfractionated PBMC were spiked with known numbers of KT2 clone cells. CDR3 length: 16 amino acids. Germline values: CDR1 SGHAT, CDR2 FQDESV (reference sequence). The V gene end was trimmed by 5 bases and the J gene end by 2 bases; junction bases not matched to a gene: 8. The cDNA 3' end received a ligated oligonucleotide with a UMI. First-round PCR used around 4 cycles and beta primers RC1.1 and RC1.2 covering TRBC1 and TRBC2. TCRdb reprocessed the UMI-ligation and nested PCR reads via MiXCR and lists one record per CDR3 protein. This table holds around 30,000 distinct CDR3 sequences, around 10% found once. In this sample, this clonotype turned up a few times. Its antigen is not identified. General study points: At about one KT2 cell per 100,000 PBMC, KT2 sequences were still detected.

The clonotype originates from a human donor. The chain combines TRBV11-1 with TRBJ2-7; 11 nucleotides line up with TRBD2. Sample: PBMCs spiked with cells of the T cell clone KT2. The chain's CDR3 is CASSPELAGAPYEQYF. In DNA, the CDR3 is TGTGCCAGCAGCCCCGAACTAGCGGGGGCCCCCTACGAGCAGTACTTC.